This record looks at one T cell receptor (beta chain) sequence and its context. The antigen is undetermined. This record belongs to a study of identifying expanded T cells in peripheral blood. Overall study results and limits: Differentially abundant clones: roughly 1.2 between replicates, 16.4 at about 13 days, roughly 18 at four. Across healthy donors, higher total template counts meant significantly greater two-week count variance.

The CDR3 extends over 15 amino acids. No infections or other immune events were documented during collection. The table came from immunoSEQ multiplex PCR; TCRdb's copy has only in-frame clones and leaves some out. The data contain some 99,000 clones, about nine tenths of them singletons. The receptor comes from a person aged 18 to 70 in good health. The chain couples TRBV21-1 to TRBJ2-5; TRBD1 is taken as the D call from the table, unchecked against the DNA. TRBV21-1 is termed a pseudogene. The sample was blood. For the CDR3, the DNA is TGTGCCAGCAGCAAACTCGGCAGGGTTCAAGAGACCCAGTACTTC. Translating gives CASSKLGRVQETQYF.